Presented here are 30 T cell receptor beta chains from one specimen sequenced in a study of blood T cells in healthy people across ages. A second PCR, run for about 7 to 11 cycles, used a sample-barcoded 5' primer plus a J-beta primer mix. TCRdb processed the 5' RACE reads anew with MiXCR; each CDR3 protein has one entry. The table records approximately 810,000 distinct CDR3 sequences, under 35% of them present only once. The source material was blood. The receptors here all came from a woman aged 80 or over in good health.

This clonotype was recorded a few times. Just one base apart from a much larger clone, this may be a read error. The V call is TRBV12-3 or TRBV12-4, the J call TRBJ2-7; D tentatively fits TRBD1 or TRBD2 (5 bases each). V was cut by 2 bases and J by 7 bases, with 15 bases left in between. The CDR3 has 14 residues. CDR3 sequence: CASSLRSGTNEQYF. As DNA, the CDR3 is TGTGCCAGCAGTTTAAGATCTGGGACGAATGAGCAGTACTTC.

The sample holds one count of this clonotype. This chain links TRBV7-8 with TRBJ2-7; 8 positions agree with TRBD1. J lost 4 bases, V lost 5 bases, and 7 bases had no gene match. Germline CDR1 SGHVS, CDR2 FQNEAQ. CDR3 length equals 14 residues. The CDR3 nucleotides are TGTGCCAGCAGCCGGACAGGGCAGGGGTACGAGCAGTACTTC. Protein product: CASSRTGQGYEQYF.

This clonotype appeared a few times. The CDR3 sequence is CASSLAVGPVGTDTQYF. The CDR3 nucleotides are TGCGCCAGCAGCTTGGCCGTAGGGCCTGTGGGCACAGATACGCAGTATTTT. The V and J genes are TRBV5-1 and TRBJ2-3; D gene uncertain. Trimming removed 0 bases from V and 1 base from J, with 15 bases in between. The CDR3 is made up of 17 amino acids. Germline V CDR1 and CDR2: SGHRS, YFSETQ.

The chain links TRBV7-2 to TRBJ2-1; the D gene is possibly TRBD2 (5 bases). The CDR3 totals 11 residues. Trimming removed 5 bases from V and 10 bases from J, with 9 bases in between. Germline lookup yields CDR1 SGHTA and CDR2 FQGNSA. The CDR3 DNA follows: TGTGCCAGCAGCCCAGACTACGAGCAGTTCTTC. Protein sequence: CASSPDYEQFF.

This clonotype came up a few times. The V call is TRBV13, the J call TRBJ2-6; D possibly corresponds to TRBD2 (5 bases). This CDR3 has 15 residues. The germline V and J ends were trimmed by 5 bases and 0 bases, with 8 bases remaining between them. Per germline, CDR1 PRHDT and CDR2 FYEKMQ (reference sequence). CDR3 DNA sequence: TGTGCCAGCAGCCGGGGTTTCTCTGGGGCCAACGTCCTGACTTTC. Translated, it gives CASSRGFSGANVLTF.

Comments on this clonotype: This sequence may be a read error, since a much larger clone differs from it by one base. This chain links TRBV20-1 with TRBJ2-5; tentatively, D is TRBD2 (6 bases). Germline V gene lookup returns CDR1 DFQATT and CDR2 SNEGSKA (reference sequence). There are 14 residues in the CDR3. CDR3 loop: CSAPRRGNQVTQYF. The CDR3 DNA reads as TGCAGTGCCCCCCGCCGGGGGAACCAAGTGACCCAGTACTTC.

The chain has TRBV20-1 and TRBJ2-5; 10 bases match TRBD2. V was clipped by 5 bases and J by 0 bases; unmatched bases: 9. CDR1 and CDR2 from the germline V gene are DFQATT and SNEGSKA (reference sequence). CDR3 length: 16 residues. As DNA, the CDR3 is TGCAGTGCTGAAACAGGACTAGCGGAACACCAAGAGACCCAGTACTTC. Translation gives CSAETGLAEHQETQYF.

In its sample, this clonotype was seen many times. The chain recombines TRBV29-1 with TRBJ2-1, with D maybe TRBD1 (6 bases). There are 13 residues in the CDR3. Trimming stripped 8 bases from V and 7 bases from J, with 18 bases between. Per germline, CDR1 SQVTM and CDR2 ANQGSEA. CDR3 loop: CSSGARGPNEQFF. Here the CDR3 DNA reads TGCAGCTCAGGGGCACGAGGGCCAAATGAGCAGTTCTTC.

This clonotype showed up many times. The chain is built from TRBV6-2 or TRBV6-3 and TRBJ2-7; 8 nucleotides line up with TRBD1. V shed 8 bases and J 5 bases; nucleotides not matched to a gene: 14. This CDR3 spans 15 amino acids. Germline V gene sequence: CDR1 MNHEY, CDR2 SVGEGT. The CDR3 DNA is TGTGCCAGCTCCCGGGATGGACAGGGAACGAACGAGCAGTACTTC. Translating it yields CASSRDGQGTNEQYF.

The chain has TRBV19 and TRBJ1-5; TRBD1 matches 8 bases. Germline CDR1 LNHDA, CDR2 SQIVND (reference sequence). CDR3 size: 14 residues. With 7 bases clipped from V and 5 bases from J, the junction kept 7 bases outside the gene matches. The CDR3 loop reads CASTDRGPYQPQHF. Here the CDR3 DNA reads TGTGCCAGTACCGACAGGGGCCCTTATCAGCCCCAGCATTTT.

Worth noting for this clonotype: Given a much more abundant clone one base away, this may be a read error. This chain connects TRBV20-1 to TRBJ2-5; D not certain. This CDR3 spans 15 amino acids. The V gene's germline CDR1 is DFQATT and CDR2 SNEGSKA (reference sequence). Trimming pared 6 bases from V and 0 bases from J, leaving 17 bases between. CDR3 DNA sequence: TGCAGTGCACCCGATCTCGCCAAGTACCAAGAGACCCAGTACTTC. This encodes CSAPDLAKYQETQYF.

At least ten counts were recorded for this clonotype. CDR3 coding DNA: TGTGCCAGCAGCCAGGGGGTAGGAGGCTACACCTTC. Translated, it gives CASSQGVGGYTF. The chain employs TRBV12-3 or TRBV12-4 and TRBJ1-2; 7 bases are a match to TRBD1. The CDR3 is 12 residues long. The J segment lost 8 bases and the V segment lost 6 bases, leaving 6 bases of the junction unmatched.

This clonotype was found a few times. The chain joins TRBV3-1 to TRBJ2-6; possibly TRBD1 or TRBD2 for D (6 bases each). Germline-derived CDR1 and CDR2 are LGHDT and YNNKEL (reference sequence). The CDR3 covers 19 residues. The germline V and J ends were trimmed by 1 base and 0 bases, with 16 bases remaining between them. In DNA form, the CDR3 reads TGTGCCAGCAGCCAAGGACCTGCCGGGGGCCTCTCTGGGGCCAACGTCCTGACTTTC. It translates to CASSQGPAGGLSGANVLTF.

Points on this clonotype: Its ends do not fully match the called genes, so a read error is possible. The rearrangement links TRBV7-8 to TRBJ2-3; TRBD1 agrees at 12 bases. The V gene's germline CDR1 is SGHVS and CDR2 FQNEAQ. This CDR3 comprises 19 residues. The CDR3 DNA follows: TGTGCCAGCAGCGTAAAAGGGACAGGGGGCACTAGCGGGGTTTATACGCGGTATTTT. Translating gives CASSVKGTGGTSGVYTRYF.

This clonotype was seen ten or more times. The chain links TRBV7-2 to TRBJ2-1; TRBD2 agrees at 7 bases. CDR1 and CDR2 from the germline V gene are SGHTA and FQGNSA. The CDR3 totals 15 residues. V lost 5 bases and J lost 0; bases outside the gene matches: 4. The chain's CDR3 is CASSTGGSSYNEQFF. The CDR3 DNA reads TGTGCCAGCAGCACCGGGGGGAGCTCCTACAATGAGCAGTTCTTC. The complete variable domain, with remaining parts taken from reference TRBV7-2 and TRBJ2-1, reads GAGVSQSPSNKVTEKGKDVELRCDPISGHTALYWYRQSLGQGLEFLIYFQGNSAPDKSGLPSDRFSAERTGGSVSTLTIQRTQQEDSAVYLCASSTGGSSYNEQFFGPGTRLTVL.

There are a few counts of this clonotype. A clone one base away is much larger, so this may be a read error. The chain has TRBV20-1 and TRBJ2-5; a weak D match, TRBD1 (6 bases). Trimming pared 0 bases from V and 13 bases from J, leaving 30 bases between. The CDR3 loop spans 17 amino acids. CDR1 DFQATT and CDR2 SNEGSKA come from the germline V gene (reference sequence). The CDR3 nucleotides read TGCAGTGCTAGAGATCATACAGGGCATCTAGCCAAAAACATTCGGTACTTC. Translating gives CSARDHTGHLAKNIRYF.

This chain joins TRBV29-1 and TRBJ1-5, with TRBD1 identical over 9 bases. In germline, CDR1 is SQVTM, CDR2 ANQGSEA. The CDR3 contains 13 residues. Trimming removed 6 bases from V and 6 bases from J; junction bases left unmatched: 6. The CDR3 reads CSVLPGQGQPQHF. The CDR3 DNA reads as TGCAGCGTCCTACCGGGACAGGGTCAGCCCCAGCATTTT.

This clonotype was recorded at least ten times. V gene TRBV9 combines with J gene TRBJ1-2, with TRBD1 as a possible D gene (6 bases). This CDR3 contains 15 residues. V lost 0 bases and J 4 bases, leaving 13 bases between the germline ends. Germline V CDR1 and CDR2: SGDLS, YYNGEE. CDR3 amino acids: CASSVATGQFYGYTF. CDR3 DNA sequence: TGTGCCAGCAGCGTAGCTACTGGACAGTTCTATGGCTACACCTTC.

This clonotype was recorded a few times. CDR3 nucleotide sequence: TGTGCCAGCATCCCGGAGGGGCTCGGCACTGAAGCTTTCTTT. Translating gives CASIPEGLGTEAFF. V usage is TRBV6-6 and J usage is TRBJ1-1; tentatively, D is TRBD1 (5 bases). Germline lookup yields CDR1 MNHNY and CDR2 SVGAGI (reference sequence). V dropped 7 bases and J dropped 4 bases, with 16 bases sitting between them. The CDR3 sequence is 14 residues long.

Note on this clonotype: The junction shows a germline mismatch at one end, possibly a read error. The chain recombines TRBV29-1 with TRBJ2-1; D uncertain. Per the germline V gene, CDR1 is SQVTM and CDR2 is ANQGSEA. CDR3 length equals 13 residues. The CDR3, as DNA: TGCAGCGTGCAGGACGTTTACTACAATGAGCGGTTCTTC. This codes for CSVQDVYYNERFF.

This clonotype showed up many times. The CDR3: CASTVLAGGYDIQYF. The CDR3 region has the DNA TGTGCCAGCACCGTACTAGCGGGGGGATACGACATTCAGTACTTC. The chain has TRBV27 and TRBJ2-4, with 12 bases identical to TRBD2. V lost 7 bases to trimming and J lost 8 bases; unmatched junction nucleotides: 9. The germline gives CDR1 MNHEY, CDR2 SMNVEV (reference sequence). The CDR3 extends over 15 amino acids.

This clonotype was seen ten or more times. This rearrangement joins TRBV4-2 to TRBJ1-2; D is possibly TRBD1 (6 bases). Germline assignment: CDR1 LGHNA and CDR2 YNFKEQ. Trimming stripped 3 bases from V and 0 bases from J, with 14 bases between. The CDR3 has 16 residues. CDR3 DNA sequence: TGTGCCAGCAGCCAGGAAGGACAGAGCGCTAACTATGGCTACACCTTC. Residues: CASSQEGQSANYGYTF.

The chain couples TRBV6-6 to TRBJ2-5; D gene unclear. TRBJ2-7 explains the end of the DNA better; the J call may be wrong. The CDR3 contains 16 residues. Germline values: CDR1 MNHNY, CDR2 SVGAGI (reference sequence). CDR3 bases: TGTGCCAGCAGTTATGCCGCGGCAGGTGTCGCCTACGAGCAGTACTTC. It encodes CASSYAAAGVAYEQYF.

To note about this clonotype: A single base separates this from a much larger clone, so it may be a read error. This chain connects TRBV6-6 to TRBJ2-7; the D gene is possibly TRBD2 (6 bases). The CDR3 sequence is 12 residues long. Germline lookup yields CDR1 MNHNY and CDR2 SVGAGI (reference sequence). Trimming left V 7 bases short and J 7 bases short, with 14 bases between. CDR3 sequence: CASKAGFDEQYF. The CDR3 bases are TGTGCCAGCAAGGCGGGGTTCGATGAGCAGTACTTC.

This clonotype occurred many times. This chain joins TRBV12-3 or TRBV12-4 and TRBJ2-1, with D uncertain. With 5 bases removed from V and 5 bases from J, the gap between germline ends came to 16 bases. The CDR3 loop spans 15 amino acids. The CDR3 DNA reads TGTGCCAGCAGTCCAAGGGCCGGGTCCCACAATGAGCAGTTCTTC. Encoded protein: CASSPRAGSHNEQFF.

This clonotype was detected ten times or more. J is TRBJ2-3 and V is TRBV10-2, with 8 bases identical to TRBD1. This CDR3 is 16 amino acids long. V gave up 5 bases and J gave up 0 bases; unmatched junction bases: 7. Germline CDR1 WSHSY, CDR2 SAAADI. Here the CDR3 DNA reads TGCGCCAGCAGTCTGGGGACAGGCTCTAGCACAGATACGCAGTATTTT. Translation: CASSLGTGSSTDTQYF.

This clonotype was recorded at least ten times. This chain's CDR3 is CASRRDSEDTQYF. CDR3 coding DNA: TGCGCCAGTCGCCGGGACTCCGAGGATACGCAGTATTTT. The rearrangement links TRBV5-1 to TRBJ2-3, with D possibly matching TRBD2 (6 bases). V lost 8 bases, J lost 6 bases, and 16 bases lay in between. This CDR3 spans 13 amino acids. Germline V gene sequence: CDR1 SGHRS, CDR2 YFSETQ.

This clonotype was found many times. The gene calls are TRBV7-2 and TRBJ2-1, with 7 bases aligning to TRBD2. The CDR3 is made up of 15 amino acids. V dropped 6 bases and J dropped 0; count of bases not matched to a gene: 5. CDR1 is SGHTA, CDR2 FQGNSA, per germline. CDR3 residues: CASRIGGYSYNEQFF. CDR3 nucleotide sequence: TGTGCCAGCAGGATCGGGGGGTACTCCTACAATGAGCAGTTCTTC.

This clonotype was seen many times. V and J are TRBV12-3 or TRBV12-4 and TRBJ2-1; the D is unclear. V was shortened by 11 bases and J by 5 bases, with 19 bases between the two germline ends. The CDR3 has 14 residues. The chain's CDR3 is CAVRPQVIHNEQFF. CDR3 sequence (DNA): TGTGCCGTACGGCCCCAAGTGATCCACAATGAGCAGTTCTTC.

This clonotype was observed a few times. The rearrangement joins TRBV30 to TRBJ1-1; D remains unclear. The CDR3 consists of 13 residues. In germline, CDR1 is GTSNPN, CDR2 SVGIG (reference sequence). The V and J ends lost 3 bases and 5 bases respectively, with 13 bases between them. The CDR3 protein is CAWSREDGTEAFF. The CDR3 DNA reads as TGTGCCTGGAGCCGCGAGGATGGGACTGAAGCTTTCTTT.